This TCR beta chain was recorded in a study of memory CD4+ T cells and cytomegalovirus serostatus (dated by TCRdb to between 2018 and 2021). For the wider study: The cohort comprised around 35 healthy Belgian adults, 9 CMV seropositive and some 25 CMV seronegative. To replicate a published TCR-based CMV serostatus classifier, the researchers sequenced the CD4+ memory TCRbeta repertoires of a Belgian cohort whose cytomegalovirus serostatus was known. The research as a whole found: Among the 160 or so previously reported CMV-associated TCRbeta sequences, over 65 showed up in the CD4+ memory repertoires, with each one found in between one and five individuals. A median bootstrapped AUC of 0.95 with a 95% CI of 0.76-1.00 was achieved on the Belgian cohort by the original-framework classifier. Unlike the original study, which covered naive and memory CD4+ and CD8+ populations, the Belgian study sequenced only CD4+CD45RO+ memory cells. Results were interpreted as suggesting that the CMV-associated TCR signature is largely present in the CD4+ memory repertoire. For predicting CMV serostatus, the median bootstrapped AUC was about 0.95 using the original framework and approximately 0.91 using a US-trained random forest.

A word on this clone: Its antigen remains unidentified. Within one base of it there is no much larger clone, and no base qualities were kept.

V is clipped by 5 bases and J by 1 base, and the sequence between their germline boundaries is 14 bases long. Spanning cysteine to phenylalanine, the CDR3 consists of 16 amino acids. The DNA shown is the 48-base CDR3, in frame from base 1. From a lookup of the germline V gene, CDR1 and CDR2 are SGHTA and FQGNSA. Single viable CD3+CD4+CD8-CD45RO+ cells were sorted as memory CD4+ T cells on a FACSAria II. CMV serostatus was determined with a Roche Elecsys assay detecting serum IgG against CMV pp150, pp28, p38 and p52. Once the samples were thawed, total CD4+ T cells were enriched through positive selection using CD4 magnetic microbeads. Samples originated from another study that specifically interrogated the CD4+ T cell memory repertoire. Peripheral blood mononuclear cells were isolated and cryopreserved according to standard operating procedures, and serum was kept at -80 degrees C. Staining used CD3-PerCP (BW264/56), CD4-APC (RPA-T4), CD45RO-PE (UCHT1) and CD8-Pacific Orange (3B5) antibodies, with Sytox blue excluding non-viable cells.

The Quick-DNA Microprep Kit was used to extract genomic DNA from the sorted cells. Amplification of TCRbeta DNA was done with the immunoSEQ hsTCRbeta kit, following the protocol from the manufacturer. An Illumina MiSeq instrument was used to sequence the TCRbeta libraries. The paper's processing steps were these. Once out-of-frame sequences had been removed, 2,200,000 or so distinct TCRbeta sequences were left, which works out to an average of approximately 72,000 per individual. Two values were used to score each individual: the count of 164 previously reported CMV-associated TCRbeta sequences and the total count of productive distinct TCRbeta sequences. A beta-binomial model was reimplemented in Python, and scikit-learn random forests with default parameters were trained on US cohort data. Classifier performance on the Belgian cohort was summarized as median AUC with percentile confidence intervals calculated over 10,000 bootstrap iterations. In TCRdb, the immuneACCESS table is reduced to in-frame sequences with V and J assigned. These tables do not hold every clone; where another copy was compared, an unresolved V gene accounts for under half, and the others remain unexplained. The V and J calls and clone size are taken from that table; D and trimming were inferred from the DNA. This sample gives some 49,000 clones in total; roughly three quarters of them show up just once. Of the sample, approximately 0.96% is held by the ten largest clones.

The V and J genes are TRBV7-2 and TRBJ2-2; tentative D gene TRBD2, with 7 bases matching. Sequencing used memory CD4+ T cells from blood. The receptor comes from an adult in good health and CMV-seronegative. For the CDR3, the sequence is CASSLYGGQNTGELFF. The nucleotides are TGTGCCAGCAGCCTCTACGGGGGGCAGAACACCGGGGAGCTGTTTTTT.